These T cell receptor beta chains were read from a single sample in a study of CD8 T cells in Susac syndrome. TCRdb itself ran the immunoSEQ multiplex PCR reads through MiXCR, one entry per CDR3 protein. The table includes about 150,000 distinct CDR3 sequences, more than 90% detected once. The material sequenced was CD4+ T cells from PBMCs. The receptors here all came from a human donor with Susac syndrome. Each CDR3 is given with its conserved first and last residue. Each record gives: V gene, D gene, clone size, J gene, CDR3 protein, CDR3 DNA. The D gene is left open where the match is weak. Clone size is not always given. Where it is, it says once, few, many or a class for expanded clones.

v_call: TRBV7-9
d_call: .
clone_size: .
j_call: TRBJ1-2
cdr3_aa: CASSPVGRGYTF
cdr3_nt: TGTGCCAGCAGCCCCGTCGGGCGAGGCTACACCTTC

v_call: TRBV7-9
d_call: .
clone_size: .
j_call: TRBJ1-2
cdr3_aa: CASSLPSGPYGYTF
cdr3_nt: TGTGCCAGCAGCTTACCCTCGGGGCCGTATGGCTACACCTTC

v_call: TRBV7-2
d_call: TRBD2
clone_size: .
j_call: TRBJ2-7
cdr3_aa: CASSSNSVDGRYEQYF
cdr3_nt: TGTGCCAGCAGCTCCAATTCTGTGGACGGGAGGTACGAGCAGTACTTC

v_call: TRBV4-1
d_call: .
clone_size: .
j_call: TRBJ1-2
cdr3_aa: CASSQETPGPSTF
cdr3_nt: TGCGCCAGCAGCCAAGAAACTCCTGGACCTTCCACCTTC

v_call: TRBV5-6
d_call: .
clone_size: .
j_call: TRBJ2-7
cdr3_aa: CASSSYGEQYF
cdr3_nt: TGTGCCAGCAGCTCCTACGGCGAGCAGTACTTC

v_call: TRBV12-3/TRBV12-4
d_call: TRBD1
clone_size: .
j_call: TRBJ2-3
cdr3_aa: CASSPRTGITDTQYF
cdr3_nt: TGTGCCAGCAGTCCGAGGACAGGGATCACAGATACGCAGTATTTT

v_call: TRBV6-2/TRBV6-3
d_call: TRBD2
clone_size: .
j_call: TRBJ2-7
cdr3_aa: CASRFAGGTYEQYF
cdr3_nt: TGTGCCAGCAGATTCGCGGGGGGTACCTACGAGCAGTACTTC

v_call: TRBV12-3/TRBV12-4
d_call: TRBD2
clone_size: .
j_call: TRBJ2-5
cdr3_aa: CASSPETSGRETQYF
cdr3_nt: TGTGCCAGCAGTCCGGAGACTAGCGGGAGAGAGACCCAGTACTTC

v_call: TRBV6-2/TRBV6-3
d_call: .
clone_size: .
j_call: TRBJ2-6
cdr3_aa: CASSPTKSGSGANVLTF
cdr3_nt: TGTGCCAGCAGTCCGACCAAGTCGGGCTCTGGGGCCAACGTCCTGACTTTC

v_call: TRBV4-1
d_call: .
clone_size: .
j_call: TRBJ2-5
cdr3_aa: CASSLTEYQETQYF
cdr3_nt: TGCGCCAGCAGCCTGACCGAATACCAAGAGACCCAGTACTTC

v_call: TRBV20-1
d_call: .
clone_size: .
j_call: TRBJ2-7
cdr3_aa: CSARIPPGYYEQYF
cdr3_nt: TGCAGTGCTAGAATCCCTCCGGGGTACTACGAGCAGTACTTC

v_call: TRBV27
d_call: .
clone_size: .
j_call: TRBJ1-1
cdr3_aa: CASSTISANTEAFF
cdr3_nt: TGTGCCAGCAGTACAATTTCAGCGAACACTGAAGCTTTCTTT

v_call: TRBV15
d_call: .
clone_size: .
j_call: TRBJ1-2
cdr3_aa: CATSGGRYGYTF
cdr3_nt: TGTGCCACCAGCGGAGGAAGGTATGGCTACACCTTC

v_call: TRBV2
d_call: TRBD1
clone_size: .
j_call: TRBJ2-1
cdr3_aa: CASTPGQGEGEQFF
cdr3_nt: TGTGCCAGCACCCCGGGACAGGGGGAGGGTGAGCAGTTCTTC

v_call: TRBV12-3/TRBV12-4
d_call: TRBD2
clone_size: .
j_call: TRBJ2-7
cdr3_aa: CASSWGEGSYEQYF
cdr3_nt: TGTGCCAGCAGTTGGGGGGAGGGCTCCTACGAGCAGTACTTC

v_call: TRBV12-3/TRBV12-4
d_call: .
clone_size: .
j_call: TRBJ1-4
cdr3_aa: CASSFQWATNEKLFF
cdr3_nt: TGTGCCAGCAGTTTCCAATGGGCAACTAATGAAAAACTGTTTTTT

v_call: TRBV20-1
d_call: .
clone_size: .
j_call: TRBJ1-1
cdr3_aa: CSAQSGENTEAFF
cdr3_nt: TGCAGTGCCCAAAGCGGAGAGAACACTGAAGCTTTCTTT

v_call: TRBV28
d_call: .
clone_size: .
j_call: TRBJ2-6
cdr3_aa: CASSPPRDGANVLTF
cdr3_nt: TGTGCCAGCAGCCCCCCCAGGGATGGGGCCAACGTCCTGACTTTC

v_call: TRBV7-2
d_call: .
clone_size: .
j_call: TRBJ2-3
cdr3_aa: CASSQRRGHSTDTQYF
cdr3_nt: TGTGCCAGCTCCCAACGGAGGGGGCATAGCACAGATACGCAGTATTTT

v_call: TRBV4-1
d_call: .
clone_size: .
j_call: TRBJ2-5
cdr3_aa: CASSQQSQQYQETQYF
cdr3_nt: TGCGCCAGCAGCCAACAATCTCAGCAGTACCAAGAGACCCAGTACTTC

v_call: TRBV9
d_call: TRBD1
clone_size: .
j_call: TRBJ2-7
cdr3_aa: CASSVTGTAFYEQYF
cdr3_nt: TGTGCCAGCAGCGTAACCGGGACAGCTTTTTACGAGCAGTACTTC

v_call: TRBV7-2
d_call: TRBD2
clone_size: .
j_call: TRBJ2-5
cdr3_aa: CASSSTSGTQETQYF
cdr3_nt: TGTGCCAGCAGCTCGACTAGCGGCACCCAAGAGACCCAGTACTTC

v_call: TRBV20-1
d_call: .
clone_size: once
j_call: TRBJ2-5
cdr3_aa: CSAPRGVQETQYF
cdr3_nt: TGCAGTGCTCCCCGCGGGGTCCAAGAGACCCAGTACTTC